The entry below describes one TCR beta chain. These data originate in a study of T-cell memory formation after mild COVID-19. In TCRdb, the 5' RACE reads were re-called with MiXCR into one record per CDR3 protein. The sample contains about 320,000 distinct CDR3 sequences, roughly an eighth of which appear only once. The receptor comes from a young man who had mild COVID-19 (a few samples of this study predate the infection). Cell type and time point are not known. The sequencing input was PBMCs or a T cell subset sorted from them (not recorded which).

The CDR3 region has the DNA TGTGCCAGCAGTTTACGGGTCTCCTATGGCTACACCTTC. It codes for CASSLRVSYGYTF. The J gene is TRBJ1-2, the V gene TRBV12-3 or TRBV12-4; no reliable D call. With 2 bases removed from V and 4 bases from J, the gap between germline ends came to 8 bases. This CDR3 contains 13 residues.